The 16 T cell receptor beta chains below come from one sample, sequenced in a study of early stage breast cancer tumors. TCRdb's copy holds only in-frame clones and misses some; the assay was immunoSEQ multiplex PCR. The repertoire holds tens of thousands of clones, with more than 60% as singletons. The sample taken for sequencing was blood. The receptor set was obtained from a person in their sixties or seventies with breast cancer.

Here the CDR3 DNA reads TGTGCCAGCAGTTTAGGTACGCCGAATGAAAAACTGTTTTTT. Protein sequence: CASSLGTPNEKLFF. The V call is TRBV27, the J call TRBJ1-4; D uncertain. The germline V and J ends were trimmed by 2 bases and 5 bases, with 9 bases remaining between them. Germline CDR1 is MNHEY and CDR2 is SMNVEV (reference sequence). The CDR3 has 14 amino acids.

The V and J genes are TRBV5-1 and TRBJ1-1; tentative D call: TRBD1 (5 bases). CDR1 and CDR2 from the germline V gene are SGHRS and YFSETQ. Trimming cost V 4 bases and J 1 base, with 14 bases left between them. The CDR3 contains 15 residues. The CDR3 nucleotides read TGCGCCAGCAGCGCCGGCGGGGCGAAGAACACTGAAGCTTTCTTT. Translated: CASSAGGAKNTEAFF.

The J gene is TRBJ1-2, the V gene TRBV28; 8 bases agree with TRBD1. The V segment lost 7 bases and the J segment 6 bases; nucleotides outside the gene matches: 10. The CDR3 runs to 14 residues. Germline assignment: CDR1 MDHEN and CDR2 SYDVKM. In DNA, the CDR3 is TGTGCCAGCAACGCCGGGGACAGGATGCATGGCTACACCTTC. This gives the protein CASNAGDRMHGYTF.

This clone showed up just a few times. Here the CDR3 DNA reads TGCGCCAGCAGCTTGGGGGGACAGACTAATCAGCCCCAGCATTTT. Encoded protein: CASSLGGQTNQPQHF. The genes are TRBV5-1 and TRBJ1-5; 7 positions match TRBD1. J gave up 4 bases and V 0 bases, and 4 bases lay outside the gene matches. The CDR3 extends over 15 amino acids. The germline gives CDR1 SGHRS, CDR2 YFSETQ. Based on the CDR3 plus reference TRBV5-1 and TRBJ1-5, the full variable domain is KAGVTQTPRYLIKTRGQQVTLSCSPISGHRSVSWYQQTPGQGLQFLFEYFSETQRNKGNFPGRFSGRQFSNSRSEMNVSTLELGDSALYLCASSLGGQTNQPQHFGDGTRLSIL.

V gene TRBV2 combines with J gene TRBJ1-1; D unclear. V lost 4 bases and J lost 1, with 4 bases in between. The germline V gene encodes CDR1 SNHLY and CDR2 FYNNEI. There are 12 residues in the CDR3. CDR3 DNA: TGTGCCAGCAGTGTGTCGAACACTGAAGCTTTCTTT. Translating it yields CASSVSNTEAFF.

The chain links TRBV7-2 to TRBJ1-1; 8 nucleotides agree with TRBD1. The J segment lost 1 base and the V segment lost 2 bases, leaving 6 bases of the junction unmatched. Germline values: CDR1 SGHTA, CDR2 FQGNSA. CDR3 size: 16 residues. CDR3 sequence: CASSLIGTGGNTEAFF. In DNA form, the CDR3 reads TGTGCCAGCAGCTTAATTGGGACAGGCGGGAACACTGAAGCTTTCTTT.

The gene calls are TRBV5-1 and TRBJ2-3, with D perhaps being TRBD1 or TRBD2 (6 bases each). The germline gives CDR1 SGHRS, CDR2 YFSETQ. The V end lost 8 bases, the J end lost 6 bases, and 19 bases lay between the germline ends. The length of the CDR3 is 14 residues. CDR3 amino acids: CASTGATQRDTQYF. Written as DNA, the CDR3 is TGCGCCAGTACGGGGGCCACCCAGAGGGATACGCAGTATTTT.

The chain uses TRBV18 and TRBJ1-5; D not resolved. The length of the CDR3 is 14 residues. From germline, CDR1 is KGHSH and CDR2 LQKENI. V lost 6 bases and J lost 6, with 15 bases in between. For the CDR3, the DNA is TGTGCCAGCTCCTCGGACGGGATCTCTCAGCCCCAGCATTTT. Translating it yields CASSSDGISQPQHF. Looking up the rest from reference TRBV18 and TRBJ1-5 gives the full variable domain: NAGVMQNPRHLVRRRGQEARLRCSPMKGHSHVYWYRQLPEEGLKFMVYLQKENIIDESGMPKERFSAEFPKEGPSILRIQQVVRGDSAAYFCASSSDGISQPQHFGDGTRLSIL.

CDR3 DNA sequence: TGTGCCTGCGGGGGGAAAGATACGCAGTATTTT. This gives the protein CACGGKDTQYF. The chain uses TRBV7-9 and TRBJ2-3; 8 positions agree with TRBD2. V lost 11 bases, J lost 5 bases, and 3 bases stayed unmatched. Per germline, CDR1 SEHNR and CDR2 FQNEAQ (reference sequence). CDR3 size: 11 residues.

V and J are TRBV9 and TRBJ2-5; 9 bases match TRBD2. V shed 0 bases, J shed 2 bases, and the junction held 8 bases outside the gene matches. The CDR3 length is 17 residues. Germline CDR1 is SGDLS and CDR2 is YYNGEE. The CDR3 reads CASSVGVSAGGQETQYF. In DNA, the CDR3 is TGTGCCAGCAGCGTAGGTGTGTCAGCGGGGGGTCAAGAGACCCAGTACTTC.

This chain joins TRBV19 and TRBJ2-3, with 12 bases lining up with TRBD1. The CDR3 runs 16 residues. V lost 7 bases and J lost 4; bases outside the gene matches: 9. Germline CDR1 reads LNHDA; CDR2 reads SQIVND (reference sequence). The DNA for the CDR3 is TGTGCCAGTACCCCCACCGGGACAGGGGGCGCAGATACGCAGTATTTT. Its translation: CASTPTGTGGADTQYF.

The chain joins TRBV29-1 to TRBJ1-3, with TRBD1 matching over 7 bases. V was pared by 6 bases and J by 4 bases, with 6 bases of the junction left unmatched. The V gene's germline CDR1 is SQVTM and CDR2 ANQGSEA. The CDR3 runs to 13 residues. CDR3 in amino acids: CSVSTGTGNTIYF. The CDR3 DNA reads TGCAGCGTCTCGACAGGGACCGGAAACACCATATATTTT.

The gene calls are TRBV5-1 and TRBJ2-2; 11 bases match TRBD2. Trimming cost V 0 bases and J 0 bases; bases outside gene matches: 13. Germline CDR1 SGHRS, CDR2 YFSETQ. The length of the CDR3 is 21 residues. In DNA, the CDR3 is TGCGCCAGCAGCTTGGCCCTAGCGGGAGGACGGCAGTTCGCGAACACCGGGGAGCTGTTTTTT. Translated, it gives CASSLALAGGRQFANTGELFF.

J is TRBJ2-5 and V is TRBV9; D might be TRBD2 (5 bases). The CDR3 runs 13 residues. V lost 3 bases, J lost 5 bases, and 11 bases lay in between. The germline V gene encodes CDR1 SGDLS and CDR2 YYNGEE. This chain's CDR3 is CASSGSPGETQYF. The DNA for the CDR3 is TGTGCCAGCAGCGGCTCCCCGGGGGAGACCCAGTACTTC.

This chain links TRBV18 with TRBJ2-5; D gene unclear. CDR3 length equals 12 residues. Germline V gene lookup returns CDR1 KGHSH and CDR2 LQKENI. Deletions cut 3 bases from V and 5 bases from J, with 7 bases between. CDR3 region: CASSPNKETQYF. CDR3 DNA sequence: TGTGCCAGCTCACCGAATAAGGAGACCCAGTACTTC.

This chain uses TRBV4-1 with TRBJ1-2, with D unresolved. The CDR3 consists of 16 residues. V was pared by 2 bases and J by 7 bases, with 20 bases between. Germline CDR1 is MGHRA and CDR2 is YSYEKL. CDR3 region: CASSQNLVGETGGYTF. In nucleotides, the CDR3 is TGCGCCAGCAGCCAAAATCTAGTCGGGGAGACGGGTGGCTACACCTTC.